The clone carrying this T cell receptor (beta chain) was observed many times. Being one base from a much bigger clone, this may be a read error. The approximately 17-32 mg bulk tissue piece was not sorted before simultaneous RNA and DNA extraction. This sample was taken from a study of tumor-infiltrating lymphocytes in primary liver carcinoma. Germline-derived CDR1 and CDR2 are SGHAT and FQNNGV. Trimming took off 5 bases at V and 7 bases at J, with 8 bases between the two ends. There are 12 residues in the CDR3. cDNA specific to TCR beta was made from 500 ng of total RNA, with a constant-region primer employed for priming. Modified slightly, ARM-PCR produced TCR beta libraries over three nested multiplex PCR rounds. The two initial PCR rounds, around 11 cycles each, used TRBV1-TRBV30 forward and C-beta reverse primers. TCRdb redid the calling of the multiplex PCR reads with MiXCR, one entry per CDR3 protein. Of about 120,000 distinct CDR3 sequences detected, 50% to 65% appear once; the ten largest clones hold 9.3%.

Sequencing was performed on liver tumor tissue from sampling region 1. As to subset: tumor region T1, superior pole. This clonotype was obtained from an older woman with primary liver carcinoma and hepatitis B virus infection. The rearrangement uses TRBV11-2 and TRBJ2-2; D is ambiguous. The CDR3 DNA sequence: TGTGCCAGCAGCCTCTGGGGCGGGGAGCTGTTTTTT. Amino acid sequence: CASSLWGGELFF.